A selection of T cell receptor beta chains follows, all from one sample in a study of blood T cell repertoires in COVID-19. Clones were read by immunoSEQ multiplex PCR, and TCRdb kept only the in-frame ones, dropping some. The profile shows 400,000 or so clones, about 87% of them singletons. Input material: peripheral blood. The origin of the receptors is a human donor in a cohort sampled during active COVID-19. Each CDR3 is given with its conserved first and last residue. Fields, in order: J gene, clone size, V gene, D gene, CDR3 DNA, CDR3 protein. The D gene is left open where the match is weak. Size is stated for part of the rows, as once, few or many counts, or as a class when the clone is expanded.

j_call: TRBJ2-7; clone_size: -; v_call: TRBV6-5; d_call: TRBD2; cdr3_nt: TGTGCCAGCAGGAAGCTAGCGGGAGGGGACTACGAGCAGTACTTC; cdr3_aa: CASRKLAGGDYEQYF
j_call: TRBJ2-3; clone_size: -; v_call: TRBV5-5; d_call: TRBD1; cdr3_nt: TGTGCCAGCAGCCCCGGGACAGGAGACACAGATACGCAGTATTTT; cdr3_aa: CASSPGTGDTDTQYF
j_call: TRBJ2-5; clone_size: -; v_call: TRBV5-4; d_call: -; cdr3_nt: TGTGCCAGCAGCTTCAGGGCAGGGATCCAAGAGACCCAGTACTTC; cdr3_aa: CASSFRAGIQETQYF
j_call: TRBJ2-7; clone_size: -; v_call: TRBV25-1; d_call: -; cdr3_nt: TGTGCCAGCAGTGTTAGCTCAGAGGGCGACGAGCAGTACTTC; cdr3_aa: CASSVSSEGDEQYF
j_call: TRBJ1-1; clone_size: -; v_call: TRBV9; d_call: -; cdr3_nt: TGTGCCAGCAGCGTTGGTAGTATGAACACTGAAGCTTTCTTT; cdr3_aa: CASSVGSMNTEAFF
j_call: TRBJ2-3; clone_size: -; v_call: TRBV5-1; d_call: -; cdr3_nt: TGCGCCAGCAGCTTGGGTTTCGGCGGCTCAGATACGCAGTATTTT; cdr3_aa: CASSLGFGGSDTQYF
j_call: TRBJ1-5; clone_size: few; v_call: TRBV19; d_call: -; cdr3_nt: TGTGCCAGTAAAACTCTCCCGGGGGGTGACAATCAGCCCCAGCATTTT; cdr3_aa: CASKTLPGGDNQPQHF
j_call: TRBJ2-1; clone_size: -; v_call: TRBV11-2; d_call: TRBD1; cdr3_nt: TGTGCCAGCAGCTTACAACCGCACCGGGACAGGGACAATGAGCAGTTCTTC; cdr3_aa: CASSLQPHRDRDNEQFF
j_call: TRBJ2-7; clone_size: -; v_call: TRBV19; d_call: TRBD1; cdr3_nt: TGTGCCAGTAGTATTAGGGGGACAGGGGCCTACGAGCAGTACTTC; cdr3_aa: CASSIRGTGAYEQYF
j_call: TRBJ2-7; clone_size: -; v_call: TRBV10-3; d_call: TRBD2; cdr3_nt: TGTGCCATCAGGCGGGGGGAGGAGACGTACGAGCAGTACTTC; cdr3_aa: CAIRRGEETYEQYF
j_call: TRBJ1-4; clone_size: -; v_call: TRBV10-3; d_call: -; cdr3_nt: TGTGCCATCAGTGAGTCCGGGACATCCGAAAAACTGTTTTTT; cdr3_aa: CAISESGTSEKLFF
j_call: TRBJ2-3; clone_size: -; v_call: TRBV29-1; d_call: -; cdr3_nt: TGCAGCGCCTTAGCTGGAGTAGGCGCAGATACGCAGTATTTT; cdr3_aa: CSALAGVGADTQYF
j_call: TRBJ2-5; clone_size: -; v_call: TRBV7-3; d_call: TRBD2; cdr3_nt: TGTGCCAGCAGCGCTTCCGGGACTAGACAAGAGACCCAGTACTTC; cdr3_aa: CASSASGTRQETQYF
j_call: TRBJ2-5; clone_size: many; v_call: TRBV5-1; d_call: TRBD2; cdr3_nt: TGCGCCAGCAGCCCCCCAGGGGCTAGCGGGAGGGCCTTGTGGGAGACCCAGTACTTC; cdr3_aa: CASSPPGASGRALWETQYF
j_call: TRBJ2-1; clone_size: -; v_call: TRBV25-1; d_call: -; cdr3_nt: TGTGCCAGCAGTACAGGGTACAATGAGCAGTTCTTC; cdr3_aa: CASSTGYNEQFF
j_call: TRBJ2-5; clone_size: -; v_call: TRBV30; d_call: -; cdr3_nt: TGTGCCTGGAGTGTAGGGGGAGAGACCCAGTACTTC; cdr3_aa: CAWSVGGETQYF
j_call: TRBJ1-1; clone_size: -; v_call: TRBV6-6; d_call: TRBD1; cdr3_nt: TGTGCCAGCAGTTACTCGGTGGACAGGGTAGGAGAAGCTTTCTTT; cdr3_aa: CASSYSVDRVGEAFF
j_call: TRBJ2-3; clone_size: -; v_call: TRBV3-1/TRBV3-2; d_call: TRBD2; cdr3_nt: TGTGCCAGCAGCCTCCATAGCGGGGGGGGTGCAGATACGCAGTATTTT; cdr3_aa: CASSLHSGGGADTQYF
j_call: TRBJ2-3; clone_size: -; v_call: TRBV4-1; d_call: -; cdr3_nt: TGCGCCAGCAGCGCCAGGGGTACAGATACGCAGTATTTT; cdr3_aa: CASSARGTDTQYF
j_call: TRBJ1-4; clone_size: -; v_call: TRBV12-3/TRBV12-4; d_call: -; cdr3_nt: TGTGCCAGCAAATGGGGAGTCGATGAAAAACTGTTTTTT; cdr3_aa: CASKWGVDEKLFF
j_call: TRBJ2-7; clone_size: -; v_call: TRBV18; d_call: -; cdr3_nt: TGTGCCAGCTCTCAATCCAGGGCTGGGACCTACGAGCAGTACTTC; cdr3_aa: CASSQSRAGTYEQYF
j_call: TRBJ1-6; clone_size: -; v_call: TRBV18; d_call: -; cdr3_nt: TGTGCCAGCTCAGAAGAGGGAGAGTTGGGGCCCCTCCACTTT; cdr3_aa: CASSEEGELGPLHF
j_call: TRBJ1-1; clone_size: -; v_call: TRBV3-1/TRBV3-2; d_call: TRBD1; cdr3_nt: TGTGCCAGCAGCCAAGCAACAGGGGCCCAGGAAGCTTTCTTT; cdr3_aa: CASSQATGAQEAFF
j_call: TRBJ2-7; clone_size: once; v_call: TRBV19; d_call: -; cdr3_nt: TGTGCCAGTAGTAAACAGTCGTATGGCTACGAGCAGTACTTC; cdr3_aa: CASSKQSYGYEQYF
j_call: TRBJ1-1; clone_size: -; v_call: TRBV19; d_call: -; cdr3_nt: TGTGCCAGTAGTTTCAGGGAGGCCTGGACTGAAGCTTTCTTT; cdr3_aa: CASSFREAWTEAFF